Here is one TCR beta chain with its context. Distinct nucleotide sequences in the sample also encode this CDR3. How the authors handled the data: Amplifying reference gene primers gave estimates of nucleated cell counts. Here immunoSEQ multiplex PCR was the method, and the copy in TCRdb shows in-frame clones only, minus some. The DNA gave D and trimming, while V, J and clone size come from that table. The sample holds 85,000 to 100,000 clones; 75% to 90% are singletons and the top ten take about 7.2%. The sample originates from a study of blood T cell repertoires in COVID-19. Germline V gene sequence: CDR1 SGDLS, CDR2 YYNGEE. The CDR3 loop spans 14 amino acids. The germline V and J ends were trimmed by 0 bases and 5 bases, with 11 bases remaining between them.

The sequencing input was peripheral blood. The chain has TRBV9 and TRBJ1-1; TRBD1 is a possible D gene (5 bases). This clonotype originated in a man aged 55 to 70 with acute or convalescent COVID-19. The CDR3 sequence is CASSVVGGETEAFF. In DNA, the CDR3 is TGTGCCAGCAGCGTAGTCGGGGGTGAGACTGAAGCTTTCTTT.